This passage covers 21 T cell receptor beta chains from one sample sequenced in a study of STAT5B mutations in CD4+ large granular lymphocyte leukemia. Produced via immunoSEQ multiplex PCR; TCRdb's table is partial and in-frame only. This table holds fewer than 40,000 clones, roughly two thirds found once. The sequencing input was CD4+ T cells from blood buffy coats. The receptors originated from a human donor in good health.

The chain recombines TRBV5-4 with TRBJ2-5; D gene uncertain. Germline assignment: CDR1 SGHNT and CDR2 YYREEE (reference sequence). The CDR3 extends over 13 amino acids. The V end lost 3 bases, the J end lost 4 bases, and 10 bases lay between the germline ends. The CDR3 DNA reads TGTGCCAGCAGCTCTCCCGTAGGAGAGACCCAGTACTTC. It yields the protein CASSSPVGETQYF. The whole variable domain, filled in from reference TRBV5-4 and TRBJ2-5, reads ETGVTQSPTHLIKTRGQQVTLRCSSQSGHNTVSWYQQALGQGPQFIFQYYREEENGRGNFPPRFSGLQFPNYSSELNVNALELDDSALYLCASSSPVGETQYFGPGTRLLVL.

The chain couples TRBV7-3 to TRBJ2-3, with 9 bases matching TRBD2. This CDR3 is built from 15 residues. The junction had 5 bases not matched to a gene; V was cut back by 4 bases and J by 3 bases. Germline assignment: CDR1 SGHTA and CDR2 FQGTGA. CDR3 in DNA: TGTGCCAGCAGCTCCCAGCGGGGGGTGACAGATACGCAGTATTTT. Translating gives CASSSQRGVTDTQYF. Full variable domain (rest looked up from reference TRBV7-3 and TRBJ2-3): GAGVSQTPSNKVTEKGKYVELRCDPISGHTALYWYRQSLGQGPEFLIYFQGTGAADDSGLPNDRFFAVRPEGSVSTLKIQRTERGDSAVYLCASSSQRGVTDTQYFGPGTRLTVL.

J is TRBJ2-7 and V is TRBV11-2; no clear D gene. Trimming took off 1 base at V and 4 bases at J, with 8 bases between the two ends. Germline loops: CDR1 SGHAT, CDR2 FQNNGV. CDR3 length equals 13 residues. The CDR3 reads CASSLGSIYEQYF. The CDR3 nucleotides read TGTGCCAGCAGCTTAGGGTCCATATACGAGCAGTACTTC.

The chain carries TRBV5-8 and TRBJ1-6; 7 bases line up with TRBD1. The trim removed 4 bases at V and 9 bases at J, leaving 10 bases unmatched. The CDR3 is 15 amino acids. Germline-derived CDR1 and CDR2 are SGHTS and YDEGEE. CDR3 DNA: TGTGCCAGCAGCGGAAGGACAGGTCGGCCTTCACCCCTCCACTTT. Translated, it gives CASSGRTGRPSPLHF.

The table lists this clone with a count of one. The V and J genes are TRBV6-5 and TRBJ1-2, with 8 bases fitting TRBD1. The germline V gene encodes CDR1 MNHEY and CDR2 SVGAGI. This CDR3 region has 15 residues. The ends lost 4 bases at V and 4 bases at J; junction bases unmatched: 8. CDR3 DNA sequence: TGTGCCAGCAGTTCCACAGGGGGAAAAAGCTATGGCTACACCTTC. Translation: CASSSTGGKSYGYTF.

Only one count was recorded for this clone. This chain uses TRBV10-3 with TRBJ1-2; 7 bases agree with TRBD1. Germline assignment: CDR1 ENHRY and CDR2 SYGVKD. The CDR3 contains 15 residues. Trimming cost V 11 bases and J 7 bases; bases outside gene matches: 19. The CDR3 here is CASTPGTEGSSGYTF. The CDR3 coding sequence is TGTGCCTCGACACCGGGGACAGAGGGGAGTAGTGGCTACACCTTC.

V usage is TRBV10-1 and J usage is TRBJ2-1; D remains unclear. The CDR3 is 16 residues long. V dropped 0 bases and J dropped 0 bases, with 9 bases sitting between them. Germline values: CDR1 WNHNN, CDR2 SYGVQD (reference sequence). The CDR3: CASSESVPSSYNEQFF. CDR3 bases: TGCGCCAGCAGTGAGTCCGTACCCTCCTCCTACAATGAGCAGTTCTTC.

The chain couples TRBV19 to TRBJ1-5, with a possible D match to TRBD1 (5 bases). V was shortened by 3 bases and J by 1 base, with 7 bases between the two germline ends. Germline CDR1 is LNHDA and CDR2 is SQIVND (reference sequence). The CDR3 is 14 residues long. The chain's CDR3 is CASSIGQSNQPQHF. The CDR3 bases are TGTGCCAGTAGTATCGGACAAAGCAATCAGCCCCAGCATTTT.

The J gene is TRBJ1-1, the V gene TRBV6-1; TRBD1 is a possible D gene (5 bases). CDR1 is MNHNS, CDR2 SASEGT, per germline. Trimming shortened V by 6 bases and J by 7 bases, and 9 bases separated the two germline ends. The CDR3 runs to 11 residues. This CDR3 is CASSRDGEAFF. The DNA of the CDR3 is TGTGCCAGCAGCCGGGACGGTGAAGCTTTCTTT.

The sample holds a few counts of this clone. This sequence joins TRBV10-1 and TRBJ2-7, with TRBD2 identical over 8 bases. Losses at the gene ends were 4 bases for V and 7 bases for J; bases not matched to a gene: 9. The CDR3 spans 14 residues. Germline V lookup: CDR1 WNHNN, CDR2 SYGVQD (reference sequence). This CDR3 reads CASSALSGGQEQYF. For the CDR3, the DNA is TGCGCCAGCAGTGCCCTCTCGGGGGGGCAGGAGCAGTACTTC.

CDR3 sequence (DNA): TGTGCCAGCAGCTCGACCTCAGGGTACGGAAACACCATATATTTT. It yields the protein CASSSTSGYGNTIYF. This chain links TRBV7-9 with TRBJ1-3; D may be TRBD1 (5 bases). The CDR3 runs 15 residues. V was clipped by 4 bases and J by 4 bases, with 14 bases between them. Germline loops: CDR1 SEHNR, CDR2 FQNEAQ (reference sequence). Supplemented by reference TRBV7-9 and TRBJ1-3, the full variable domain reads DTGVSQNPRHKITKRGQNVTFRCDPISEHNRLYWYRQTLGQGPEFLTYFQNEAQLEKSRLLSDRFSAERPKGSFSTLEIQRTEQGDSAMYLCASSSTSGYGNTIYFGEGSWLTVV.

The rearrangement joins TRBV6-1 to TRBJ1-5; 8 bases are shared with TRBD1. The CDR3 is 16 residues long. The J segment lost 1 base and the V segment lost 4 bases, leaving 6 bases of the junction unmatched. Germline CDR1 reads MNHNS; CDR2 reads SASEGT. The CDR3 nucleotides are TGTGCCAGCAGTGGTACAGGGGGTATAAGCAATCAGCCCCAGCATTTT. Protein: CASSGTGGISNQPQHF.

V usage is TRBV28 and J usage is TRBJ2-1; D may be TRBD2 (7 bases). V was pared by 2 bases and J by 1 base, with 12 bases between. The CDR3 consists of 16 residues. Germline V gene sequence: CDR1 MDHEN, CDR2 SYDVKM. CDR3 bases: TGTGCCAGCAGTTTAGCGGGGAGGGGGTCCTACAATGAGCAGTTCTTC. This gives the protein CASSLAGRGSYNEQFF. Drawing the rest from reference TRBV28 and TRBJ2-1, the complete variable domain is DVKVTQSSRYLVKRTGEKVFLECVQDMDHENMFWYRQDPGLGLRLIYFSYDVKMKEKGDIPEGYSVSREKKERFSLILESASTNQTSMYLCASSLAGRGSYNEQFFGPGTRLTVL.

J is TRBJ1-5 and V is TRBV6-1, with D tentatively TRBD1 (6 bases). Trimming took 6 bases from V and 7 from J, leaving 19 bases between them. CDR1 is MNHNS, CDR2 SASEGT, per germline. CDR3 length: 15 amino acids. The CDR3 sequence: CASSLGQPVGQPQHF. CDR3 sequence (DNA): TGTGCCAGCAGCCTGGGACAACCCGTAGGCCAGCCCCAGCATTTT.

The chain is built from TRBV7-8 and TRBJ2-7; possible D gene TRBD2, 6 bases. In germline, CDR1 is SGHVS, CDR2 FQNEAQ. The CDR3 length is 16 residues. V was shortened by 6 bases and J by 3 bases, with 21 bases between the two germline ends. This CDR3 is CASSPARGDWVYEQYF. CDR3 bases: TGTGCCAGCAGTCCAGCCCGAGGGGACTGGGTCTACGAGCAGTACTTC.

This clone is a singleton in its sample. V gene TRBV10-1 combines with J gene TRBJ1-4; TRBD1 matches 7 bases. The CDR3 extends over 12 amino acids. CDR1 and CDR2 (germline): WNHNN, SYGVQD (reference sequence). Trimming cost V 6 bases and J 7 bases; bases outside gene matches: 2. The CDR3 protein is CASRHRGEKLFF. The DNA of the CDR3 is TGCGCCAGCAGGCACAGGGGTGAAAAACTGTTTTTT.

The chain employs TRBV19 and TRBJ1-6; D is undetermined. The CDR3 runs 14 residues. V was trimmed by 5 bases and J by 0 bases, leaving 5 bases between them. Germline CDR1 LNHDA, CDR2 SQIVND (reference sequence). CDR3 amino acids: CASSSSSYNSPLHF. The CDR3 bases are TGTGCCAGTAGTTCGAGCTCCTATAATTCACCCCTCCACTTT.

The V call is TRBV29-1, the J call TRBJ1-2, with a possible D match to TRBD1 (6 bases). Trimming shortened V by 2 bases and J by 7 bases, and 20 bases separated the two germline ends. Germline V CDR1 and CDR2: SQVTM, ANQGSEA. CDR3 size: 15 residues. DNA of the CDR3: TGCAGCGTTGAATGGTTACAGACAGGAAATATTGGCTACACCTTC. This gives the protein CSVEWLQTGNIGYTF. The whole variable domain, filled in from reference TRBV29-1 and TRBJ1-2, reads SAVISQKPSRDICQRGTSLTIQCQVDSQVTMMFWYRQQPGQSLTLIATANQGSEATYESGFVIDKFPISRPNLTFSTLTVSNMSPEDSSIYLCSVEWLQTGNIGYTFGSGTRLTVV.

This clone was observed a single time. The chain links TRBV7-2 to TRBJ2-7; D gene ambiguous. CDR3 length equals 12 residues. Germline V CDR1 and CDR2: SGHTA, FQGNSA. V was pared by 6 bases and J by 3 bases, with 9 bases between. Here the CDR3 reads CASSFLSYEQYF. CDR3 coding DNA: TGTGCCAGCAGTTTTCTAAGCTACGAGCAGTACTTC.

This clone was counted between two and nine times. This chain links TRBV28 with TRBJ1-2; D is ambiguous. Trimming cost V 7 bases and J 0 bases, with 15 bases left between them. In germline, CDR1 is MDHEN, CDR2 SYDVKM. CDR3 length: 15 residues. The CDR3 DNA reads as TGTGCCAGCACCTTGGGAGGGCTTCCTAACTATGGCTACACCTTC. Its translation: CASTLGGLPNYGYTF.

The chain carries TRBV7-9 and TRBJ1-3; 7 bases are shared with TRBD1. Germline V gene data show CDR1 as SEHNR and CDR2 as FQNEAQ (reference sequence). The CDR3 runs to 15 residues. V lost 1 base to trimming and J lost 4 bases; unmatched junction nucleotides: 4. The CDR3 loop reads CASSLEGAQGNTIYF. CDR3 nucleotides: TGTGCCAGCAGCTTAGAGGGGGCGCAAGGAAACACCATATATTTT.